This T cell receptor beta chain derives from a study of shared clonotypes between healthy human individuals. From germline, CDR1 is MNHEY and CDR2 SMNVEV (reference sequence). J lost 0 bases, V lost 1 base, and 10 bases had no gene match. The CDR3 spans 20 residues. Cells designated naive CD8 were CD45RO-negative and were positively selected for CCR7, with terminally differentiated effector memory CD45RA+ cells excluded. Profiling relied on immunoSEQ multiplex PCR, and the TCRdb table lists in-frame clones only, not all of them. The table has about 2 million clones, about 95% seen once. The sequence came from a man between 18 and 35 years old in good health. Sequencing used naive CD8+ T cells sorted from blood. This rearrangement joins TRBV27 to TRBJ2-6; 9 positions agree with TRBD1. CDR3 in DNA: TGTGCCAGCAGTTTATTCGTACCGGGACAGGGCTACTCTGGGGCCAACGTCCTGACTTTC. Residues: CASSLFVPGQGYSGANVLTF.